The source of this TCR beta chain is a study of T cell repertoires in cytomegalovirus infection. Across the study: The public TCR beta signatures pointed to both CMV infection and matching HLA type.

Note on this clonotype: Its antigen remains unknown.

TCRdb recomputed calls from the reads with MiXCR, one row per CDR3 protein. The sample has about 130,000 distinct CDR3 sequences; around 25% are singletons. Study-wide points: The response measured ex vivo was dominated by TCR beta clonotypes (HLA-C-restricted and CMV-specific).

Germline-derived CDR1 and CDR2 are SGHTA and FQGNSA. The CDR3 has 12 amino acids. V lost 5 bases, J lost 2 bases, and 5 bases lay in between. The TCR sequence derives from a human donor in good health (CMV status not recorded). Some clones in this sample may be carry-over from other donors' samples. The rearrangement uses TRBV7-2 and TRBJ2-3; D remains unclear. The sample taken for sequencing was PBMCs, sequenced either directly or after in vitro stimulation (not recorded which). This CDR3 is CASSDNTDTQYF. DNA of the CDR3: TGTGCCAGCAGCGATAACACAGATACGCAGTATTTT.